These 26 T cell receptor beta chains came from one sample sequenced in a study of control samples from healthy donors and cancer patients. Profiled with immunoSEQ multiplex PCR; TCRdb holds only in-frame clones, not every one. The data contain about 120,000 clones, more than 75% of them singletons. What was sequenced was blood. These receptors were obtained from a woman aged 70 to 79 in good health.

The chain has TRBV19 and TRBJ2-1; no clear D gene. The germline V and J ends were trimmed by 3 bases and 6 bases, with 12 bases remaining between them. From germline, CDR1 is LNHDA and CDR2 SQIVND (reference sequence). The CDR3 has 14 residues. The CDR3 spells CASSIQASPNEQFF. In nucleotides, the CDR3 is TGTGCCAGTAGTATTCAGGCTAGTCCCAATGAGCAGTTCTTC.

V is TRBV6-5 and J is TRBJ1-2; maybe TRBD1 (6 bases). V dropped 4 bases and J dropped 6 bases, with 15 bases sitting between them. Germline V gene sequence: CDR1 MNHEY, CDR2 SVGAGI. The CDR3 runs to 14 residues. CDR3 in DNA: TGTGCCAGCAGTTCTGGAGGACAGTGGGATGGCTACACCTTC. Translation gives CASSSGGQWDGYTF.

The chain carries TRBV7-8 and TRBJ2-3; 10 nucleotides align to TRBD2. With 6 bases clipped from V and 1 base from J, the junction kept 7 bases outside the gene matches. This CDR3 contains 16 residues. Germline V gene sequence: CDR1 SGHVS, CDR2 FQNEAQ. Here the CDR3 reads CASSWGLAGGTDTQYF. As DNA, the CDR3 is TGTGCCAGCAGTTGGGGGCTAGCGGGAGGCACAGATACGCAGTATTTT.

The chain couples TRBV5-6 to TRBJ2-7; D not resolved. Germline V CDR1 and CDR2: SGHDT, YYEEEE. Trimming left V 4 bases short and J 6 bases short, with 8 bases between. The length of the CDR3 is 11 residues. The CDR3 DNA follows: TGTGCCAGCAGCGGCGTGGGCGAGCAGTACTTC. It translates to CASSGVGEQYF.

The V call is TRBV6-1, the J call TRBJ2-3; a weak D match, TRBD1 (6 bases). Germline CDR1 is MNHNS and CDR2 is SASEGT. The CDR3 is 15 amino acids. V lost 1 base, J lost 0 bases, and 8 bases lay in between. The CDR3: CASSEGGLSTDTQYF. CDR3 DNA: TGTGCCAGCAGTGAAGGGGGGCTGAGCACAGATACGCAGTATTTT.

The sample holds one count of this clone. This chain links TRBV5-6 with TRBJ1-5, with D maybe TRBD1 (5 bases). Germline lookup yields CDR1 SGHDT and CDR2 YYEEEE. There are 16 residues in the CDR3. Trimming stripped 0 bases from V and 0 bases from J, with 10 bases between. CDR3 DNA: TGTGCCAGCAGCTTGGGAGGGACCTATAGCAATCAGCCCCAGCATTTT. Translating it yields CASSLGGTYSNQPQHF.

This sequence joins TRBV6-5 and TRBJ1-4; 7 bases align to TRBD1. The germline gives CDR1 MNHEY, CDR2 SVGAGI. V was pared by 7 bases and J by 7 bases, with 3 bases of the junction left unmatched. This CDR3 contains 12 residues. The CDR3 protein is CASKGTAEKLFF. The CDR3 nucleotides are TGTGCCAGCAAGGGGACAGCTGAAAAACTGTTTTTT.

The genes are TRBV6-5 and TRBJ1-1, with no clear D. CDR3 length equals 13 residues. Trimming cost V 6 bases and J 5 bases, with 13 bases left between them. Per the germline V gene, CDR1 is MNHEY and CDR2 is SVGAGI. CDR3 amino acids: CASRAPAGTEAFF. The CDR3 DNA reads as TGTGCCAGCAGAGCTCCCGCTGGGACTGAAGCTTTCTTT.

This clone was picked up one time. The V gene is TRBV19, the J gene TRBJ2-7; D is uncertain. From germline, CDR1 is LNHDA and CDR2 SQIVND (reference sequence). V dropped 10 bases and J dropped 0 bases, with 13 bases sitting between them. The CDR3 consists of 13 residues. CDR3 nucleotides: TGTGCCACCCGACAACAGAGCTCCTACGAGCAGTACTTC. Amino acids: CATRQQSSYEQYF.

The chain combines TRBV3-1 (or the pseudogene TRBV3-2) with TRBJ2-1; TRBD2 is a possible D gene (5 bases). The germline CDR1 and CDR2 sequences are LGHDT and YNNKEL (reference sequence). This CDR3 spans 14 amino acids. Deletions cut 2 bases from V and 8 bases from J, with 13 bases between. CDR3 DNA sequence: TGTGCCAGCAGCCAACGGGGTCTGACTGATGAGCAGTTCTTC. This codes for CASSQRGLTDEQFF.

The CDR3 here is CASSQDSNSPLHF. CDR3 DNA sequence: TGTGCCAGCAGCCAAGACAGCAATTCACCCCTCCACTTT. The rearrangement uses TRBV3-1 (or the pseudogene TRBV3-2) and TRBJ1-6; no clear D. Trimming took off 0 bases at V and 7 bases at J, with 4 bases between the two ends. The CDR3 length is 13 residues. The germline V gene has CDR1 LGHDT and CDR2 YNNKEL (reference sequence).

V is TRBV7-9 and J is TRBJ2-1; 11 bases align to TRBD2. The CDR3 is made up of 17 amino acids. Germline loops: CDR1 SEHNR, CDR2 FQNEAQ (reference sequence). V shed 5 bases, J shed 0 bases, and the junction held 6 bases outside the gene matches. The DNA for the CDR3 is TGTGCCAGCAGCCTCGGACTAGCGGGCAACTCCTACAATGAGCAGTTCTTC. Amino acid sequence: CASSLGLAGNSYNEQFF.

This clone showed up just once. The chain joins TRBV10-3 to TRBJ2-3; tentatively, D is TRBD1 (7 bases). The CDR3 sequence is 15 residues long. CDR1 and CDR2 from the germline V gene are ENHRY and SYGVKD. The germline V and J ends were trimmed by 5 bases and 4 bases, with 16 bases remaining between them. CDR3 DNA: TGTGCCATCAGTTCGGCTCAGGGGGAGGCAGATACGCAGTATTTT. This codes for CAISSAQGEADTQYF.

V gene TRBV7-9 combines with J gene TRBJ1-2; D unresolved. The CDR3 loop spans 14 amino acids. Germline V lookup: CDR1 SEHNR, CDR2 FQNEAQ (reference sequence). Trimming took 2 bases from V and 4 from J, leaving 11 bases between them. CDR3 nucleotides: TGTGCCAGCAGCTTACAGTCGGGTCCCTATGGCTACACCTTC. This encodes CASSLQSGPYGYTF.

V gene TRBV9 combines with J gene TRBJ2-1, with no clear D. This CDR3 is 15 amino acids long. V lost 2 bases and J lost 0, with 9 bases in between. Germline assignment: CDR1 SGDLS and CDR2 YYNGEE. The CDR3 DNA follows: TGTGCCAGCAGCGTCGACACCGGCTCCTACAATGAGCAGTTCTTC. Protein: CASSVDTGSYNEQFF.

The CDR3 spells CASSQVKKGSETQYF. In DNA form, the CDR3 reads TGTGCCAGCAGCCAAGTGAAGAAGGGGAGCGAGACCCAGTACTTC. The chain is built from TRBV4-2 and TRBJ2-5, with D perhaps matching TRBD1 or TRBD2 (5 bases each). Germline lookup yields CDR1 LGHNA and CDR2 YNFKEQ. With 1 base removed from V and 5 bases from J, the gap between germline ends came to 14 bases. The CDR3 sequence is 15 residues long.

V gene TRBV29-1 combines with J gene TRBJ2-7, with D possibly being TRBD2 (6 bases). This CDR3 region has 15 residues. V lost 6 bases, J lost 3 bases, and 21 bases lay in between. Germline CDR1 reads SQVTM; CDR2 reads ANQGSEA. The CDR3 is CSVLKLREVNYEQYF. DNA for the CDR3: TGCAGCGTGCTGAAATTAAGGGAGGTAAACTACGAGCAGTACTTC.

Here the CDR3 DNA reads TGTGCCAGCAGCTCCCGGACAGGGGGCGCGTTCAATGAGCAGTTCTTC. Translation gives CASSSRTGGAFNEQFF. This chain links TRBV5-4 with TRBJ2-1, with 11 bases fitting TRBD1. The CDR3 spans 16 residues. With V trimmed by 3 bases and J by 6 bases, 8 bases remained unmatched. Germline V CDR1 and CDR2: SGHNT, YYREEE (reference sequence).

This clone was seen just once. This chain joins TRBV7-2 and TRBJ1-2; D uncertain. V was pared by 1 base and J by 5 bases, with 11 bases between. The CDR3 is made up of 14 amino acids. Germline assignment: CDR1 SGHTA and CDR2 FQGNSA. DNA for the CDR3: TGTGCCAGCAGCTTAGATCCAGGACTATATGGCTACACCTTC. Translation: CASSLDPGLYGYTF.

This clone was found a few times. The chain couples TRBV7-8 to TRBJ2-5; 7 bases agree with TRBD2. This CDR3 spans 16 amino acids. In germline, CDR1 is SGHVS, CDR2 FQNEAQ. V shed 2 bases and J 4 bases; nucleotides not matched to a gene: 10. CDR3 in DNA: TGTGCCAGCAGCTTAAGCCGGGGGGTGTTGGGAGAGACCCAGTACTTC. Its protein product is CASSLSRGVLGETQYF.

The CDR3 bases are TGCGCCAGCAGCCAAGAAATAAGCTCCTACGAGCAGTACTTC. It codes for CASSQEISSYEQYF. This chain connects TRBV4-3 to TRBJ2-7; D call uncertain. The CDR3 is made up of 14 amino acids. CDR1 is LGHNA, CDR2 YSLEER, per germline. Trimming left V 0 bases short and J 0 bases short, with 6 bases between.

In its sample, this clone was seen once. This rearrangement joins TRBV7-2 to TRBJ2-2, with D perhaps TRBD2 (5 bases). Germline V lookup: CDR1 SGHTA, CDR2 FQGNSA. V lost 0 bases and J lost 1, with 6 bases in between. The CDR3 has 15 amino acids. CDR3 amino acids: CASSLAAGNTGELFF. CDR3 coding DNA: TGTGCCAGCAGCTTAGCGGCGGGGAACACCGGGGAGCTGTTTTTT.

The V and J genes are TRBV5-1 and TRBJ1-4; D ambiguous. The CDR3 loop spans 15 amino acids. The ends were cut back, 1 base at V and 1 base at J, with 8 bases in the middle. Germline assignment: CDR1 SGHRS and CDR2 YFSETQ. The CDR3 DNA reads as TGCGCCAGCAGCTTGTGGCGGGGAACTAATGAAAAACTGTTTTTT. Amino acid sequence: CASSLWRGTNEKLFF.

The chain employs TRBV5-3 and TRBJ2-7; D not certain. TRBV5-3 is labeled an ORF, and its function is uncertain. CDR3 length: 16 residues. The germline V and J ends were trimmed by 3 bases and 8 bases, with 24 bases remaining between them. CDR3 sequence: CARSSYWFSPPRKQYF. The DNA for the CDR3 is TGTGCCAGAAGCTCATATTGGTTTAGCCCCCCGAGGAAGCAGTACTTC.

V usage is TRBV2 and J usage is TRBJ1-1; D is uncertain. The germline V gene encodes CDR1 SNHLY and CDR2 FYNNEI. There are 13 residues in the CDR3. V lost 7 bases and J lost 0, with 9 bases in between. The DNA for the CDR3 is TGTGCCAGCACTGGGAGGGTGAACACTGAAGCTTTCTTT. Encoded protein: CASTGRVNTEAFF.

The chain employs TRBV29-1 and TRBJ1-6, with 10 positions matching TRBD1. The V gene end was trimmed by 0 bases and the J gene end by 0 bases; junction bases not matched to a gene: 5. The CDR3 is 18 amino acids. Per the germline V gene, CDR1 is SQVTM and CDR2 is ANQGSEA. The CDR3 DNA reads as TGCAGCGTTGAAGATCGGGGACAGGGGAACTCCTATAATTCACCCCTCCACTTT. As protein: CSVEDRGQGNSYNSPLHF.